This T cell receptor beta chain is drawn from a study of blood T cell repertoires in COVID-19. Looked up from germline, CDR1 is LGHDT and CDR2 is YNNKEL (reference sequence). CDR3 length: 16 amino acids. The J segment lost 2 bases and the V segment lost 4 bases, leaving 4 bases of the junction unmatched. TCRdb's copy holds only in-frame clones and misses some; the assay was immunoSEQ multiplex PCR. The table includes about 120,000 clones, around 87% detected once. J is TRBJ2-1 and V is TRBV3-1 (or the pseudogene TRBV3-2); 11 positions match TRBD1. The specimen was peripheral blood. The sequence derives from a woman aged 55 to 70 with COVID-19, enrolled during active disease. The CDR3 region is CASSRGTGGTYNEQFF. The CDR3 DNA reads as TGTGCCAGCAGCCGAGGGACAGGGGGGACCTACAATGAGCAGTTCTTC.